This T cell receptor (beta chain) was obtained from a study of blood T cell repertoires in COVID-19. Study-level background: The samples span acute and convalescent COVID-19 from the United States, Italy and Spain. The analysed material was cDNA or gDNA that came from T cells, B-cell-depleted T cells, or PBMCs.

The germline V gene has CDR1 SGHVS and CDR2 FQNEAQ. This CDR3 contains 14 residues. The V end was cut by 4 bases, the J end by 8 bases, with 14 bases between. As processed by the authors: Quantification of nucleated cells was approximated via reference gene primer amplification. Assay used: immunoSEQ multiplex PCR; TCRdb lists only in-frame clones, some missing. The D gene and trimming were derived from the DNA, and the V and J assignments and clone size from that table. The repertoire holds 110,000 or so clones, with approximately 81% as singletons. This sequence originates from a human donor in a cohort sampled during active COVID-19. V is TRBV7-8 and J is TRBJ1-4; D remains unclear. The sequencing input was peripheral blood. The CDR3 DNA sequence: TGTGCCAGCAGCTCCTCACGCGGAGAAGAAAAACTGTTTTTT. It specifies CASSSSRGEEKLFF.